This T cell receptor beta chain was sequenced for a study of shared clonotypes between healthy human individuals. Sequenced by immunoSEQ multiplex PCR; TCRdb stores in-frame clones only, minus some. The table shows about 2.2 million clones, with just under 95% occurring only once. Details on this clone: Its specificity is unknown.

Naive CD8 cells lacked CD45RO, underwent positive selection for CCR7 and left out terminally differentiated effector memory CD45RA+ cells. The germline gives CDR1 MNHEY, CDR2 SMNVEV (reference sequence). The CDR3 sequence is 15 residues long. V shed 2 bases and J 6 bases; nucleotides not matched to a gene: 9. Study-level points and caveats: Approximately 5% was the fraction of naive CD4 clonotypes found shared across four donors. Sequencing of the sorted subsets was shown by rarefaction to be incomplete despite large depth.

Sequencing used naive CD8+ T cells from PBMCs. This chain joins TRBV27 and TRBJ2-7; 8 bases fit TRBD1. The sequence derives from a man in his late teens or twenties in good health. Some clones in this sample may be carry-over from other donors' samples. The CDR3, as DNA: TGTGCCAGCAGTTTAATGGCAGGGGGCTTAGGCGAGCAGTACTTC. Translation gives CASSLMAGGLGEQYF.